This T cell receptor beta chain was recovered during a study of blood T cell repertoires in COVID-19. TCRdb keeps only in-frame clones here, not all; method: immunoSEQ multiplex PCR. The sample carries around 300,000 clones, roughly 90% recorded once. This CDR3 spans 16 amino acids. The V gene end was trimmed by 3 bases and the J gene end by 4 bases; junction bases not matched to a gene: 8. Germline lookup yields CDR1 LNHDA and CDR2 SQIVND (reference sequence). The sequenced sample was peripheral blood. This clonotype originated in a woman aged 25 to 39 with COVID-19, enrolled during active disease. This chain uses TRBV19 with TRBJ1-2; TRBD1 aligns across 10 bases. Here the CDR3 reads CASSMPGQGIGYGYTF. CDR3 nucleotide sequence: TGTGCCAGTAGTATGCCGGGACAGGGGATTGGCTATGGCTACACCTTC.